This T cell receptor (beta chain) is drawn from a study of blood T cells in healthy people across ages (dated by TCRdb to the mid-2010s). Broadly, across the study: In model experiments, template switching captured roughly one uniquely barcoded TCR beta cDNA molecule for every two T cells. The study measured age-related changes in TCR beta repertoire diversity using deep sequencing normalized with unique cDNA molecular identifiers. Using the same blood draw, the study looked at two additional independent replicas of 1 million unique cDNA reads for two donors, one aged 18 to 29 and the other aged 80 or older. Four age groups were formed from the donors: young (average approximately 17 years), middle-aged (approximately 39), aged (more than 55) and long-lived (more than 75). Donors of different ages were randomly distributed across sequencing lanes to avoid experimental bias.

Library construction relied on 5' RACE. The sequencer was an Illumina HiSeq 2500. A second PCR of about 6 to 11 cycles was run with a J-beta primer mix and a sample-barcoded 5' primer. Each TCR beta cDNA molecule received a unique molecular identifier from a template-switch 5' adaptor carrying 12 random nucleotides. At least 2.5 million CDR3-containing paired-end reads were obtained from each sample. The Mint cDNA synthesis kit, primed by a TRBC-specific oligonucleotide, was used to synthesize first-strand cDNA from all RNA. All cDNA was treated with uracil-DNA glycosylase and then went through a first 18-cycle PCR with the universal primers M1SS and BC2_uni_R. Processing in the source paper ran as follows. For normalization, 1 million high-quality reads were randomly selected from each sample, with every read carrying a distinct molecular identifier. Instead of being binned into consensus sequences, reads that shared molecular identifiers were thrown out. MiTCR, with a Q25 quality threshold and the strictest error-elimination algorithm, was used for CDR3 identification, clonotype clustering and error correction. A nonparametric unseen species model with Euler transformation was used to estimate lower-bound total TCR beta diversity. In TCRdb, the public reads were trimmed at Q25 with fastp and aligned with MiXCR, with productive beta chains retained. Rows merge per CDR3 protein into single entries with the most common DNA and genes. These V and J calls derive from TCRdb rather than the authors' analysis. The table for this sample lists under 850,000 distinct CDR3 sequences; roughly 34% of them were counted only once. The ten largest make up 13% of the sample.

V sheds 4 bases and J sheds 6 bases, leaving 16 bases between their ends. Taken from cysteine to phenylalanine, the CDR3 has 15 residues. The entry retains the CDR3 DNA only, 45 bases that are in frame from base 1. CDR1 and CDR2 are read off the germline V gene as KGHDR and SFDVKD. This clonotype was seen only a few times. No cognate antigen has been identified for it. One base away there is no much larger clone; base qualities are not given. Systemically healthy Caucasian individuals from Russia, roughly 40 in total and aged about 6 to 90 years, were included as donors. Approximately 11 milliliters of peripheral blood were drawn from each donor into EDTA-treated Vacutainer tubes. PBMCs were isolated by Ficoll-Paque density-gradient centrifugation, with at least 6 million obtained per sample. Trizol reagent was used to extract total RNA from PBMCs, with at least 5.5 micrograms per sample. For every donor, flow cytometry on a PBMC aliquot measured the percentage of naive CD45RAhigh/CD27high T cells.

What the research found in general, with its limitations: Observed TCR beta diversity per million T cells fell roughly linearly with age, and a significant reduction was already apparent by age roughly 40. Compared with the aged group, the long-lived group had more naive CD4+ T cells, fewer expanded clones and increased TCR diversity, a pattern suggesting age selection. The CMV infection status of donors was not known, potentially confounding age-related changes in expanded clonotypes. Total diversity estimates from one million sequenced T cells were considered lower bounds and underestimates. The percentage of naive T cells measured by flow cytometry correlated strongly with observed TCR beta diversity. Bulk unsorted PBMC profiling prevented conclusive comparison of naive and antigen-experienced compartments.

This TCR derives from a man younger than 30 in good health. The V and J segments used are TRBV24-1 and TRBJ2-3; TRBD2 is possibly the D segment (5 matching bases). Input material: blood. The nucleotide sequence is TGTGCCACCAGTGACTTGTCCTCCCGAGGGGATACGCAGTATTTT. It specifies CATSDLSSRGDTQYF.